This is a list of T cell receptor beta chains from one sample in a study of blood T cell repertoires in COVID-19. Sequenced by immunoSEQ multiplex PCR; TCRdb stores in-frame clones only, minus some. The sample comprises roughly 260,000 clones, around 87% of which are singletons, and 2% to 3% rests with the top ten. The sample was peripheral blood. The receptors derive from a woman in her 50s with acute or convalescent COVID-19. CDR3s include the opening cysteine and the closing phenylalanine or tryptophan.

V gene: TRBV4-1; CDR3 protein: CASRLAGENNEQFF
V gene: TRBV3-1/TRBV3-2; CDR3 protein: CASSQGGQGHYGYTF
V gene: TRBV6-2/TRBV6-3; CDR3 protein: CASSSRDNSGNTIYF
V gene: TRBV7-3; CDR3 protein: CASSLGLWEPGGTGELFF
V gene: TRBV13; CDR3 protein: CASSLGGSGLASYEQYF
V gene: TRBV6-5; CDR3 protein: CASSYDSYEQYF
V gene: TRBV18; CDR3 protein: CASSPPGRQGESGNTIYF
V gene: TRBV6-1; CDR3 protein: CASSEAGGRNGDTQYF
V gene: TRBV28; CDR3 protein: CASSLGTANTGELFF
V gene: TRBV9; CDR3 protein: CASSALDSSGSTTDTQYF
V gene: TRBV6-5; CDR3 protein: CASSYGGRGETQYF
V gene: TRBV19; CDR3 protein: CASSRLASTDTQYF
V gene: TRBV30; CDR3 protein: CAWSVGDSYGYTF
V gene: TRBV9; CDR3 protein: CASRKAGANYGYTF
V gene: TRBV6-5; CDR3 protein: CASSYTTPVVGEKLFF
V gene: TRBV30; CDR3 protein: CAWTNVRASGSYEQYF
V gene: TRBV19; CDR3 protein: CASNTGTGNHAEAFF
V gene: TRBV9; CDR3 protein: CASSVGQGVSVYEKLFF
V gene: TRBV2; CDR3 protein: CASSEPPWDRVGNNEQFF
V gene: TRBV6-5; CDR3 protein: CASSFTRTGGVGYTF
V gene: TRBV28; CDR3 protein: CATLVGQNEKLFF
V gene: TRBV5-1; CDR3 protein: CASSFGLKDTEAFF
V gene: TRBV7-2; CDR3 protein: CASSLFHRGRETQYF
V gene: TRBV7-3; CDR3 protein: CASSLSGRVVNEQFF
V gene: TRBV24-1; CDR3 protein: CATQGQGNQPQHF
V gene: TRBV27; CDR3 protein: CASKERGIETQYF
V gene: TRBV2; CDR3 protein: CASKSGTVISYEQYF
V gene: TRBV5-1; CDR3 protein: CASSSGSFGTYNSPLHF
V gene: TRBV19; CDR3 protein: CASSIGGGTDYEQYF
V gene: TRBV18; CDR3 protein: CASSPRTGSTEAFF
V gene: TRBV28; CDR3 protein: CASSFSDRLNTEAFF
V gene: TRBV5-8; CDR3 protein: CASSSNLGLAGASYEQYF
V gene: TRBV28; CDR3 protein: CASSFSGPSTDTQYF
V gene: TRBV18; CDR3 protein: CASSPRTGISGNTIYF
V gene: TRBV2; CDR3 protein: CASREGASNTEAFF
V gene: TRBV28; CDR3 protein: CASRTGDGRELFF
V gene: TRBV27; CDR3 protein: CASKSAGANTGELFF
V gene: TRBV10-3; CDR3 protein: CAISERGDTEAFF
V gene: TRBV5-1; CDR3 protein: CASSLGGTRSNEQFF
V gene: TRBV6-2/TRBV6-3; CDR3 protein: CASSYQPFGGGYQETQYF
V gene: TRBV18; CDR3 protein: CASSPRQGVSGNTIYF
V gene: TRBV6-5; CDR3 protein: CASSYSMGGVEAFF
V gene: TRBV2; CDR3 protein: CASTQGVSQPQHF
V gene: TRBV5-1; CDR3 protein: CASSIGLAGGLIQETQYF
V gene: TRBV6-5; CDR3 protein: CASRAGAVTGELFF
V gene: TRBV18; CDR3 protein: CASSQNRGSSYEQYF
V gene: TRBV6-5; CDR3 protein: CASSYSGGNEQYF
V gene: TRBV27; CDR3 protein: CASSFQLAGAGSYEQYF
V gene: TRBV9; CDR3 protein: CASSGNPTGHTEAFF
V gene: TRBV7-2; CDR3 protein: CASSLQGFAGELFF
V gene: TRBV5-1; CDR3 protein: CASSPTSGNEQFF
V gene: TRBV5-4; CDR3 protein: CASSFLDNTDTQYF
V gene: TRBV6-2/TRBV6-3; CDR3 protein: CASSYSGTGAPMYF
V gene: TRBV5-8; CDR3 protein: CASSLYQEGTEAFF
V gene: TRBV28; CDR3 protein: CASITGDSPLHF
V gene: TRBV7-9; CDR3 protein: CASSLIGDRGQPQHF
V gene: TRBV5-1; CDR3 protein: CASSSAISGGKGTQYF
V gene: TRBV19; CDR3 protein: CASRQVLGNQPQHF
V gene: TRBV9; CDR3 protein: CASSVGRGRETQYF